The 27 T cell receptor beta chains below all came from one sample that was sequenced in a study of T cell clonality in common variable immunodeficiency. General study points: In common variable immunodeficiency, TCR beta chains reportedly carried fewer deletions and N-nucleotide insertions.

This table comes from immunoSEQ multiplex PCR, and its TCRdb copy is limited to in-frame clones, with some not included. The sample is made up of over 11,000 clones, none counted only once. No antigen is known for these receptors. Source material: peripheral blood mononuclear cells. The receptors here all came from a human donor with common variable immunodeficiency.

Regarding this clone: The DNA ends 3 residues before the CDR3 does, and the rest of the CDR3 is filled in from the germline J gene. V is TRBV19 and J is TRBJ1-2; D is perhaps TRBD1 (5 bases). The CDR3 is 16 residues long. CDR1 is LNHDA and CDR2 is SQIVND in the germline V gene (reference sequence). The V gene lost 5 bases and the J gene lost 0 bases, with 16 bases spanning the gap. CDR3 region: CASSAAGRDSNYGYTF. CDR3 bases read: TGTGCCAGTAGTGCAGCGGGACGCGACTCTAACTATGGC.

This clone was counted only a few times. The CDR3 is cut off 3 residues early in the read; its end comes from the germline J gene. V usage is TRBV7-9 and J usage is TRBJ1-1; D is uncertain. CDR3 length: 14 amino acids. Trimming took off 5 bases at V and 1 base at J, with 11 bases between the two ends. Germline CDR1 and CDR2: SEHNR and FQNEAQ (reference sequence). The sequenced part of the CDR3 DNA is TGTGCCAGCAGCCCTAGAGCGGGGAACACTGAA. It encodes CASSPRAGNTE. The full CDR3 is CASSPRAGNTEAFF.

Worth noting for this clone: The read terminates 3 residues before the CDR3 end, so the remaining end is supplied by the germline J gene. The J gene is TRBJ2-7, the V gene TRBV2, with TRBD1 matching 9 bases. The CDR3 has 16 amino acids. The junction had 12 bases not matched to a gene; V was cut back by 8 bases and J by 1 base. The germline gives CDR1 SNHLY, CDR2 FYNNEI. The sequenced CDR3 bases are TGTGCCAGCGATACTCTCGGACAGGGGCGATCCTACGAG. Translation: CASDTLGQGRSYE. The entire CDR3 protein is CASDTLGQGRSYEQYF. Full variable domain (rest looked up from reference TRBV2 and TRBJ2-7): EPEVTQTPSHQVTQMGQEVILRCVPISNHLYFYWYRQILGQKVEFLVSFYNNEISEKSEIFDDQFSVERPDGSNFTLKIRSTKLEDSAMYFCASDTLGQGRSYEQYFGPGTRLTVT.

About this clone: The read is 3 residues too short to cover the CDR3 end, so that end is filled in from the germline J gene. The J gene is TRBJ1-1, the V gene TRBV18; D gene unclear. The V and J ends lost 3 bases and 1 base respectively, with 12 bases between them. Germline V CDR1 and CDR2: KGHSH, LQKENI. CDR3 length: 15 amino acids. The CDR3 protein is CASSPQSGWNTEAFF. The sequenced CDR3 bases are TGTGCCAGCTCACCGCAGTCAGGATGGAACACTGAA.

This clone turned up a few times. The CDR3 is cut off 3 residues early in the read; its end comes from the germline J gene. This chain links TRBV7-2 with TRBJ2-1; TRBD1 matches at 7 bases. This CDR3 contains 14 residues. The J segment lost 4 bases and the V segment lost 5 bases, leaving 5 bases of the junction unmatched. Germline V gives CDR1 SGHTA, CDR2 FQGNSA. Here the CDR3 reads CASSPGQVYNEQFF. The part of the CDR3 DNA that was read is TGTGCCAGCAGCCCAGGACAGGTTTACAATGAG.

This clone came up many times. Sequencing ends 3 residues short of the CDR3 end; the germline J gene provides the rest. V gene TRBV5-6 combines with J gene TRBJ1-1, with a tentative D call TRBD1 (5 bases). Germline V gene sequence: CDR1 SGHDT, CDR2 YYEEEE. CDR3 size: 15 residues. V shed 0 bases and J shed 4 bases, with 13 bases lying between them. The part of the CDR3 DNA that was read is TGTGCCAGCAGCTTGGGCCCAGGGTCTGGCACTGAA. Protein sequence: CASSLGPGSGTE. The CDR3, in full, reads CASSLGPGSGTEAFF.

About this clone: The CDR3 end lies 3 residues beyond the end of the read and is filled in from the germline J gene. V usage is TRBV18 and J usage is TRBJ2-5; D may be TRBD1 (5 bases). Germline CDR1 is KGHSH and CDR2 is LQKENI. The CDR3 has 12 residues. The ends were cut back, 1 base at V and 5 bases at J, with 5 bases in the middle. The covered CDR3 bases are TGTGCCAGCTCACCACAGGGGGAGACC. Its translation is CASSPQGET. The CDR3 in its entirety is CASSPQGETQYF.

On this clone: The read halts 3 residues ahead of the CDR3 end, with the missing end drawn from the germline J gene. The chain links TRBV18 to TRBJ1-5; 7 nucleotides match TRBD1. Germline V CDR1 and CDR2: KGHSH, LQKENI. Germline trimming cut 3 bases from V and 7 bases from J; bases unmatched to any gene: 9. The CDR3 is made up of 15 amino acids. The sequenced part of the CDR3 DNA is TGTGCCAGCTCACCTCCCGACAGGGCGGGACAGCCC. Translated, it gives CASSPPDRAGQP. The entire CDR3 protein is CASSPPDRAGQPQHF.

As concerns this clone: The read ends 3 residues early relative to the CDR3; the germline J gene fills the gap. The chain uses TRBV23-1 and TRBJ2-5; D not certain. TRBV23-1 is filed as an ORF, its function uncertain. The CDR3 sequence is 14 residues long. Trimming took 11 bases from V and 2 from J, leaving 18 bases between them. The CDR3 region is CAAQSREPQETQYF. Partial CDR3 DNA: TGCGCCGCACAGAGTAGAGAACCGCAAGAGACC.

This clone was counted between two and nine times. The read terminates 3 residues before the CDR3 end, so the remaining end is supplied by the germline J gene. The chain employs TRBV19 and TRBJ1-2, with 7 bases aligning to TRBD1. The CDR3 runs 15 residues. The germline CDR1 and CDR2 sequences are LNHDA and SQIVND (reference sequence). The chain's CDR3 is CASSPDRDWIYGYTF. CDR3 DNA, as far as it was read: TGTGCCAGTAGCCCCGACAGGGATTGGATCTACGGC.

As concerns this clone: The read is 3 residues too short to cover the CDR3 end, so that end is filled in from the germline J gene. The chain links TRBV7-2 to TRBJ2-7; 9 bases match TRBD1. The germline V gene encodes CDR1 SGHTA and CDR2 FQGNSA. The ends lost 3 bases at V and 3 bases at J; junction bases unmatched: 6. This CDR3 has 15 residues. Partial CDR3 DNA: TGTGCCAGCAGCTTGGAGGACAGGGGACTCTACGAG. Translation gives CASSLEDRGLYE. The full CDR3 sequence reads CASSLEDRGLYEQYF. Full variable domain (rest looked up from reference TRBV7-2 and TRBJ2-7): GAGVSQSPSNKVTEKGKDVELRCDPISGHTALYWYRQSLGQGLEFLIYFQGNSAPDKSGLPSDRFSAERTGGSVSTLTIQRTQQEDSAVYLCASSLEDRGLYEQYFGPGTRLTVT.

The sample holds a few counts of this clone. The CDR3 extends 3 residues past the end of the read, so its final part is completed from the germline J gene. The chain combines TRBV7-8 with TRBJ2-7; 7 nucleotides line up with TRBD1. Unmatched junction bases numbered 11, after V lost 5 bases and J lost 4 bases. The CDR3 is 15 residues long. CDR1 is SGHVS and CDR2 is FQNEAQ in the germline V gene. CDR3 protein: CASSLLRTGAYEQYF. CDR3 bases read: TGTGCCAGCAGCCTACTGAGGACAGGTGCGTACGAG. The full variable domain, completed using reference TRBV7-8 and TRBJ2-7, is GAGVSQSPRYKVAKRGQDVALRCDPISGHVSLFWYQQALGQGPEFLTYFQNEAQLDKSGLPSDRFFAERPEGSVSTLKIQRTQQEDSAVYLCASSLLRTGAYEQYFGPGTRLTVT.

This clone occurred a few times. The read terminates 3 residues before the CDR3 end, so the remaining end is supplied by the germline J gene. The V and J genes are TRBV19 and TRBJ1-5; a possible D gene is TRBD1 (6 bases). Germline V gene lookup returns CDR1 LNHDA and CDR2 SQIVND (reference sequence). Trimming pared 5 bases from V and 7 bases from J, leaving 18 bases between. CDR3 length equals 15 residues. The sequenced part of the CDR3 DNA is TGTGCCAGTAGTCTGCGGGGGGCTCGGGGACAGCCC. Translation: CASSLRGARGQP. The whole CDR3 protein is CASSLRGARGQPQHF. The full variable domain, rest sourced from reference TRBV19 and TRBJ1-5, is DGGITQSPKYLFRKEGQNVTLSCEQNLNHDAMYWYRQDPGQGLRLIYYSQIVNDFQKGDIAEGYSVSREKKESFPLTVTSAQKNPTAFYLCASSLRGARGQPQHFGDGTRLSIL.

Worth noting for this clone: Sequencing ends 3 residues short of the CDR3 end; the germline J gene provides the rest. V gene TRBV20-1 combines with J gene TRBJ2-5; the match to TRBD2 covers 9 bases. The J segment lost 6 bases and the V segment lost 6 bases, leaving 8 bases of the junction unmatched. The CDR3 loop spans 13 amino acids. Germline CDR1 and CDR2: DFQATT and SNEGSKA (reference sequence). The CDR3: CSAGGGAAKTQYF. Partial CDR3 DNA: TGCAGTGCGGGCGGGGGGGCCGCGAAGACC.

This clone was found many times. The read gets to within 3 residues of the CDR3 end, and the germline J gene fills in the rest. The chain links TRBV5-1 to TRBJ2-3; a possible D gene is TRBD1 (5 bases). The germline V gene has CDR1 SGHRS and CDR2 YFSETQ. This CDR3 has 13 residues. Trimming stripped 5 bases from V and 4 bases from J, with 11 bases between. Here the CDR3 reads CASRPPGSDTQYF. The covered CDR3 bases are TGCGCCAGCAGACCACCAGGGTCAGATACG.

This clone has more than one count but fewer than ten. Read sequence stops 3 residues before the CDR3 end, and the germline J gene provides the missing end. The chain joins TRBV30 to TRBJ2-4; 8 bases map to TRBD1. This CDR3 region has 12 residues. Germline V CDR1 and CDR2: GTSNPN, SVGIG (reference sequence). The V and J ends lost 8 bases and 8 bases, in that order; junction bases with no gene match: 8. This CDR3 reads CAASQGAYIQYF. The CDR3 bases that were read are TGTGCCGCCTCGCAGGGGGCGTACATT.

This clone was counted a few times. Read coverage stops 3 residues before the CDR3 terminus; the germline J gene supplies the remainder. This rearrangement joins TRBV7-2 to TRBJ2-7, with 9 bases that match TRBD1. CDR3 length: 15 amino acids. In germline, CDR1 is SGHTA, CDR2 FQGNSA. J lost 3 bases, V lost 5 bases, and 8 bases had no gene match. The CDR3 is CASSPGQGTYYEQYF. The CDR3 DNA, read in part, is TGTGCCAGCAGCCCGGGACAGGGAACATACTACGAG.

This clone came up a few times. Read data end 3 residues before the CDR3 end; the end is taken from the germline J gene. This chain links TRBV7-9 with TRBJ2-7; maybe TRBD2 (5 bases). The germline gives CDR1 SEHNR, CDR2 FQNEAQ (reference sequence). CDR3 size: 14 residues. Deletions cut 1 base from V and 5 bases from J, with 12 bases between. CDR3 DNA (partial): TGTGCCAGCAGCTTAGAGCGTAGCGTGGACGAG. It specifies CASSLERSVDE. The full CDR3 protein is CASSLERSVDEQYF.

Details on this clone: The read halts 3 residues ahead of the CDR3 end, with the missing end drawn from the germline J gene. The rearrangement uses TRBV5-6 and TRBJ2-3; 7 nucleotides align to TRBD2. In germline, CDR1 is SGHDT, CDR2 YYEEEE. The CDR3 consists of 15 residues. Trimming cost V 4 bases and J 2 bases; bases outside gene matches: 7. CDR3 residues: CASSGRLAATDTQYF. CDR3 bases read: TGTGCCAGCAGCGGGCGACTAGCCGCCACAGATACG.

Remarks on this clone: The CDR3 extends 3 residues past the end of the read, so its final part is completed from the germline J gene. The chain joins TRBV6-2 or TRBV6-3 to TRBJ2-5; 9 bases map to TRBD2. The CDR3 loop spans 16 amino acids. V dropped 7 bases and J dropped 5; count of bases not matched to a gene: 14. Per the germline V gene, CDR1 is MNHEY and CDR2 is SVGEGT. CDR3 residues: CASMAGGRRYGETQYF. The sequenced part of the CDR3 DNA is TGTGCCAGCATGGCGGGGGGGCGTAGGTACGGCGAGACC.

This clone has a handful of counts. The CDR3 end is not reached by the read, which stops 3 residues before it; the germline J gene fills it in. The rearrangement joins TRBV7-9 to TRBJ2-1; 8 nucleotides align to TRBD1. The trim removed 3 bases at V and 3 bases at J, leaving 1 base unmatched. The germline CDR1 and CDR2 sequences are SEHNR and FQNEAQ (reference sequence). This CDR3 spans 14 amino acids. CDR3 amino acids: CASSLDRVYNEQFF. The CDR3 bases that were read are TGTGCCAGCAGCTTGGACAGGGTCTACAATGAG. Supplemented by reference TRBV7-9 and TRBJ2-1, the full variable domain reads DTGVSQNPRHKITKRGQNVTFRCDPISEHNRLYWYRQTLGQGPEFLTYFQNEAQLEKSRLLSDRFSAERPKGSFSTLEIQRTEQGDSAMYLCASSLDRVYNEQFFGPGTRLTVL.

This clone was detected ten times or more. The CDR3 extends 3 residues past the end of the read, so its final part is completed from the germline J gene. The gene calls are TRBV2 and TRBJ1-1, with no clear D. CDR1 SNHLY and CDR2 FYNNEI come from the germline V gene. V lost 7 bases and J lost 1, with 16 bases in between. The CDR3 contains 15 residues. The CDR3 sequence is CASKADGVTNTEAFF. CDR3 DNA (partial): TGTGCCAGCAAAGCTGACGGGGTTACGAACACTGAA.

In this sample, this clone turned up a few times. The missing CDR3 end, 3 residues past where the read stops, is filled in from the germline J gene. This rearrangement joins TRBV2 to TRBJ1-1; tentative D call: TRBD1 (6 bases). V lost 4 bases to trimming and J lost 0 bases, with 18 bases between them. The germline gives CDR1 SNHLY, CDR2 FYNNEI. This CDR3 has 17 residues. The CDR3 bases that were read are TGTGCCAGCAGTGGGGGGCGGTGGGGGCCGATGAACACTGAA. It yields the protein CASSGGRWGPMNTE. The entire CDR3 protein reads CASSGGRWGPMNTEAFF.

Details on this clone: The CDR3 end falls 3 residues outside the read, so it is completed with the germline J gene. This sequence joins TRBV19 and TRBJ1-1; TRBD1 agrees at 7 bases. CDR3 length: 17 amino acids. The V gene's germline CDR1 is LNHDA and CDR2 SQIVND (reference sequence). The V gene end was trimmed by 3 bases and the J gene end by 3 bases; junction bases not matched to a gene: 13. The CDR3 reads CASSISVKAGGYTEAFF. The part of the CDR3 DNA that was read is TGTGCCAGTAGTATTTCTGTAAAGGCAGGGGGGTACACTGAA.

In the case of this clone: The read ends 3 residues early relative to the CDR3; the germline J gene fills the gap. V usage is TRBV7-9 and J usage is TRBJ1-1; weak D call: TRBD1 (5 bases). Trimming removed 4 bases from V and 0 bases from J, with 6 bases in between. From germline, CDR1 is SEHNR and CDR2 FQNEAQ (reference sequence). The CDR3 has 13 amino acids. The DNA read from the CDR3 is TGTGCCAGCAGCTCAGGGATGAACACTGAA. Protein sequence: CASSSGMNTE. Given in full, the CDR3 is CASSSGMNTEAFF. Drawing the rest from reference TRBV7-9 and TRBJ1-1, the complete variable domain is DTGVSQNPRHKITKRGQNVTFRCDPISEHNRLYWYRQTLGQGPEFLTYFQNEAQLEKSRLLSDRFSAERPKGSFSTLEIQRTEQGDSAMYLCASSSGMNTEAFFGQGTRLTVV.

This clone turned up a few times. The read comes to an end 3 residues before the CDR3 does, leaving the germline J gene to fill in the end. This chain links TRBV7-2 with TRBJ2-7; D might be TRBD2 (5 bases). In germline, CDR1 is SGHTA, CDR2 FQGNSA. Between the trimmed V and J ends, which lost 1 base and 2 bases, there was a span of 9 bases. The CDR3 runs 14 residues. The chain's CDR3 is CASSLGTLTYEQYF. The DNA read from the CDR3 is TGTGCCAGCAGCTTAGGGACTCTTACCTACGAG.

As regards this clone: The read comes to an end 3 residues before the CDR3 does, leaving the germline J gene to fill in the end. The chain uses TRBV19 and TRBJ1-6; no definite D call. Germline V gene sequence: CDR1 LNHDA, CDR2 SQIVND (reference sequence). This CDR3 region has 15 residues. The germline V and J ends were trimmed by 0 bases and 10 bases, with 13 bases remaining between them. The CDR3 sequence is CASSIEGSRHSPLHF. The CDR3 bases that were read are TGTGCCAGTAGTATAGAGGGCTCCCGCCACTCACCC.